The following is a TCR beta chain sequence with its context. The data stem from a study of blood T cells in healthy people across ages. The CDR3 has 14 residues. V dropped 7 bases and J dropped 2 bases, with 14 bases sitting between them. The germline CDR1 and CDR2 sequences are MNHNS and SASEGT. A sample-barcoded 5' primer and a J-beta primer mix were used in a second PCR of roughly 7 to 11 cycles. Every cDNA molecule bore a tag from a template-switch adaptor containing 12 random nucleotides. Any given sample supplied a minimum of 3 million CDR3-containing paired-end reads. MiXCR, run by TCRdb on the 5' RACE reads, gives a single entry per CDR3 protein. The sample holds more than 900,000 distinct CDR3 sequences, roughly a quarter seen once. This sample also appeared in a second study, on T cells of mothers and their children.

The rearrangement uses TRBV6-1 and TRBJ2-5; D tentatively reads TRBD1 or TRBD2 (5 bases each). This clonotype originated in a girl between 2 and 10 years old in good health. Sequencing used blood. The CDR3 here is CASIKWGKQETQYF. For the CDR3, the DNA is TGTGCCAGCATCAAATGGGGGAAACAAGAGACCCAGTACTTC.